The 28 T cell receptor beta chains below all came from one sample that was sequenced in a study of Ad26.COV2.S vaccination and SARS-CoV-2 variants (dated by TCRdb to 2020 to 2022). The sample's treatment or condition label is to be understood as: 19 received Ad26.COV2.S at low or high dose, single or two shots; several received placebo; per-sample allocation not given. Repertoires of vaccine and placebo recipients were sequenced from samples taken on day 63 after the first injection. The method was the immunoSEQ multiplex PCR assay. Imported from immuneACCESS, the table was reduced by TCRdb to in-frame sequences with V and J called. These copies leave out some clones; in studies compared against another copy, an unresolved V gene accounts for under half, and the cause of the remainder is not known. Within this sample are about 410,000 clones, with 92% of them counted one time only. In total, the top ten clones hold about 1.7% of the sample.

Sequenced here: peripheral blood, sampled in a trial of Ad26.COV2.S vaccine versus placebo. These receptors all stem from a person between 18 and 65 years old who received the Ad26.COV2.S COVID-19 vaccine or a placebo.

The chain joins TRBV19 to TRBJ2-7; D gene ambiguous. V lost 3 bases, J lost 8 bases, and 11 bases lay in between. Germline CDR1 is LNHDA and CDR2 is SQIVND (reference sequence). The CDR3 spans 12 residues. The CDR3 nucleotides are TGTGCCAGTAGTATCGCCGGGCAGCAGCAGTACTTC. Translating it yields CASSIAGQQQYF.

V and J are TRBV4-1 and TRBJ2-7; weak D call: TRBD1 (5 bases). V lost 1 base, J lost 1 base, and 11 bases lay in between. Germline values: CDR1 MGHRA, CDR2 YSYEKL. The CDR3 totals 15 residues. CDR3 coding DNA: TGCGCCAGCAGCCAAGTTCTGGGGCAATCCTACGAGCAGTACTTC. It encodes CASSQVLGQSYEQYF.

J is TRBJ1-2 and V is TRBV5-1; 8 positions agree with TRBD1. The CDR3 length is 14 residues. V lost 0 bases, J lost 5 bases, and 3 bases stayed unmatched. CDR1 is SGHRS, CDR2 YFSETQ, per germline. CDR3 DNA: TGCGCCAGCAGCTTGGGGACAGGGATGTATGGCTACACCTTC. Protein: CASSLGTGMYGYTF.

The rearrangement joins TRBV6-1 to TRBJ2-7, with 9 bases fitting TRBD1. The CDR3 contains 16 residues. Trimming took 4 bases from V and 0 from J; bases not matched to a gene: 7. CDR1 is MNHNS and CDR2 is SASEGT in the germline V gene. The CDR3 loop reads CASSVLQGASSYEQYF. DNA of the CDR3: TGTGCCAGCAGTGTCCTACAGGGGGCGAGCTCCTACGAGCAGTACTTC.

The V and J genes are TRBV28 and TRBJ2-3; D is possibly TRBD1 (6 bases). Trimming stripped 8 bases from V and 6 bases from J, with 12 bases between. Germline CDR1 MDHEN, CDR2 SYDVKM. There are 12 residues in the CDR3. CDR3 in amino acids: CASGQGKDTQYF. The CDR3 bases are TGTGCCAGCGGGCAGGGGAAGGATACGCAGTATTTT.

The chain carries TRBV2 and TRBJ1-5, with D possibly being TRBD1 (5 bases). The CDR3 is 14 residues long. In germline, CDR1 is SNHLY, CDR2 FYNNEI. V shed 0 bases and J shed 5 bases, with 8 bases lying between them. The CDR3: CASSEATADQPQHF. In DNA form, the CDR3 reads TGTGCCAGCAGTGAAGCGACAGCCGATCAGCCCCAGCATTTT.

This chain links TRBV7-2 with TRBJ1-2, with TRBD1 identical over 12 bases. The CDR3 totals 17 residues. Germline loops: CDR1 SGHTA, CDR2 FQGNSA. J lost 5 bases, V lost 3 bases, and 10 bases had no gene match. CDR3 DNA: TGTGCCAGCAGCTTTCACCTCGGGACAGGGGGCAGTTATGGCTACACCTTC. Translating gives CASSFHLGTGGSYGYTF.

V usage is TRBV16 and J usage is TRBJ2-3; D is unresolved. The CDR3 is 13 amino acids. V lost 4 bases and J lost 4, with 9 bases in between. In germline, CDR1 is KGHSY, CDR2 FQNENV. In DNA, the CDR3 is TGTGCCAGCAGCCGGGGAATGGCAGATACGCAGTATTTT. Translated, it gives CASSRGMADTQYF.

The chain has TRBV11-2 and TRBJ2-7, with D perhaps TRBD1 (6 bases). The CDR3 is 13 amino acids. The V and J ends lost 1 base and 4 bases respectively, with 8 bases between them. Germline CDR1 and CDR2: SGHAT and FQNNGV. For the CDR3, the DNA is TGTGCCAGCAGCTTAGTACAGGGTTACGAGCAGTACTTC. Protein: CASSLVQGYEQYF.

The chain links TRBV28 to TRBJ2-3, with D hard to call. The CDR3 runs 16 residues. Trimming shortened V by 4 bases and J by 0 bases, and 14 bases separated the two germline ends. The germline CDR1 and CDR2 sequences are MDHEN and SYDVKM. CDR3 sequence reads: CASSSEIQVSTDTQYF. CDR3 nucleotides: TGTGCCAGCAGTTCTGAAATCCAGGTTAGCACAGATACGCAGTATTTT.

This chain joins TRBV5-1 and TRBJ2-3, with 13 bases fitting TRBD2. Germline loops: CDR1 SGHRS, CDR2 YFSETQ. The V segment lost 5 bases and the J segment 2 bases; nucleotides outside the gene matches: 5. This CDR3 is built from 16 residues. The CDR3 reads CASRGLAGAYTDTQYF. In nucleotides, the CDR3 is TGCGCCAGCAGAGGACTAGCGGGGGCCTACACAGATACGCAGTATTTT. The full variable domain, its missing parts supplied by reference TRBV5-1 and TRBJ2-3, is KAGVTQTPRYLIKTRGQQVTLSCSPISGHRSVSWYQQTPGQGLQFLFEYFSETQRNKGNFPGRFSGRQFSNSRSEMNVSTLELGDSALYLCASRGLAGAYTDTQYFGPGTRLTVL.

This chain links TRBV30 with TRBJ2-5; D not resolved. CDR1 is GTSNPN and CDR2 is SVGIG in the germline V gene (reference sequence). Trimming took off 5 bases at V and 5 bases at J, with 15 bases between the two ends. The length of the CDR3 is 13 residues. The CDR3 coding sequence is TGTGCCTGGGATCGAGGACGGTGGGAGACCCAGTACTTC. This gives the protein CAWDRGRWETQYF.

The chain employs TRBV10-1 and TRBJ2-3; D call uncertain. The CDR3 spans 13 residues. V gave up 4 bases and J gave up 3 bases, with 8 bases separating them. Germline V gene lookup returns CDR1 WNHNN and CDR2 SYGVQD (reference sequence). The CDR3 region is CASSASGTDTQYF. The CDR3 coding sequence is TGCGCCAGCAGTGCCTCAGGAACAGATACGCAGTATTTT.

This chain joins TRBV7-2 and TRBJ2-1, with TRBD2 as a possible D gene (6 bases). Germline V gene data show CDR1 as SGHTA and CDR2 as FQGNSA. The V gene lost 1 base and the J gene lost 2 bases, with 9 bases spanning the gap. CDR3 length equals 15 residues. The CDR3 is CASSLDSGAYNEQFF. In DNA form, the CDR3 reads TGTGCCAGCAGCTTAGATTCGGGGGCCTACAATGAGCAGTTCTTC.

The chain recombines TRBV7-6 with TRBJ2-2, with TRBD1 matching 7 bases. The germline CDR1 and CDR2 sequences are SGHVS and FNYEAQ. CDR3 length equals 15 residues. The V segment lost 4 bases and the J segment 0 bases; nucleotides outside the gene matches: 2. DNA for the CDR3: TGTGCCAGCAGCTGGGACAGTTCGAACACCGGGGAGCTGTTTTTT. This translates into CASSWDSSNTGELFF.

The rearrangement links TRBV11-2 to TRBJ2-1, with 15 bases aligning to TRBD2. CDR1 is SGHAT and CDR2 is FQNNGV in the germline V gene. J was trimmed by 4 bases and V by 5 bases; bases with no gene match: 9. The CDR3 runs 18 residues. This CDR3 is CASSTRTSGGAWYNEQFF. DNA for the CDR3: TGTGCCAGCAGCACCCGGACTAGCGGGGGGGCGTGGTACAATGAGCAGTTCTTC. Full variable domain (missing parts from reference TRBV11-2 and TRBJ2-1): EAGVAQSPRYKIIEKRQSVAFWCNPISGHATLYWYQQILGQGPKLLIQFQNNGVVDDSQLPKDRFSAERLKGVDSTLKIQPAKLEDSAVYLCASSTRTSGGAWYNEQFFGPGTRLTVL.

This chain links TRBV5-6 with TRBJ1-1, with D unresolved. V lost 6 bases to trimming and J lost 2 bases, with 14 bases between them. CDR3 length: 14 residues. Germline CDR1 SGHDT, CDR2 YYEEEE. For the CDR3, the DNA is TGTGCCAGCATCTCGTTGGGTGTAAACACTGAAGCTTTCTTT. Its translation is CASISLGVNTEAFF.

This clone was detected once. The rearrangement links TRBV6-5 to TRBJ1-2; the D gene is possibly TRBD1 (5 bases). This CDR3 is 16 amino acids long. Germline CDR1 is MNHEY and CDR2 is SVGAGI. The V end was cut by 2 bases, the J end by 4 bases, with 17 bases between. The DNA for the CDR3 is TGTGCCAGCAGTTACATTACAGGCCGTACGGTCTATGGCTACACCTTC. This codes for CASSYITGRTVYGYTF.

The genes are TRBV4-3 and TRBJ1-1, with unresolved D. The CDR3 extends over 14 amino acids. V was clipped by 0 bases and J by 8 bases, with 13 bases between them. Germline lookup yields CDR1 LGHNA and CDR2 YSLEER. DNA of the CDR3: TGCGCCAGCAGCCAAGAGGCAGGTCAATCCGAAGCTTTCTTT. Residues: CASSQEAGQSEAFF.

This chain uses TRBV3-1 (or the pseudogene TRBV3-2) with TRBJ1-2; no firm D call. The CDR3 runs to 14 residues. CDR1 and CDR2 from the germline V gene are LGHDT and YNNKEL (reference sequence). The ends were cut back, 0 bases at V and 3 bases at J, with 8 bases in the middle. The CDR3 bases are TGTGCCAGCAGCCAAGAAGTGGGCGACTATGGCTACACCTTC. As protein: CASSQEVGDYGYTF.

The J gene is TRBJ1-2, the V gene TRBV4-1; D unclear. Germline lookup yields CDR1 MGHRA and CDR2 YSYEKL. V shed 1 base and J shed 7 bases, with 4 bases lying between them. This CDR3 spans 11 amino acids. CDR3 sequence: CASSQGGGYTF. In DNA form, the CDR3 reads TGCGCCAGCAGCCAAGGGGGTGGCTACACCTTC.

The chain is built from TRBV9 and TRBJ1-5; D unclear. The germline gives CDR1 SGDLS, CDR2 YYNGEE. The CDR3 runs 12 residues. The V end was cut by 7 bases, the J end by 4 bases, with 9 bases between. The CDR3 loop reads CASGRGNQPQHF. The CDR3 DNA is TGTGCCAGCGGTCGAGGGAATCAGCCCCAGCATTTT.

The J gene is TRBJ2-5, the V gene TRBV7-8; D gene uncertain. The CDR3 spans 19 residues. The V end lost 2 bases, the J end lost 2 bases, and 24 bases lay between the germline ends. The germline V gene encodes CDR1 SGHVS and CDR2 FQNEAQ. This chain's CDR3 is CASSLLDTGPDALQETQYF. The CDR3 DNA reads TGTGCCAGCAGCTTACTGGATACGGGCCCAGACGCTTTACAAGAGACCCAGTACTTC.

The V and J genes are TRBV19 and TRBJ1-6; 7 bases agree with TRBD1. Germline lookup yields CDR1 LNHDA and CDR2 SQIVND (reference sequence). The CDR3 is 14 residues long. V shed 3 bases and J 11 bases; nucleotides not matched to a gene: 7. The CDR3, as DNA: TGTGCCAGTAGTATTGGCCAGGGGGGAACACCCCTCCACTTT. Encoded protein: CASSIGQGGTPLHF. The whole variable domain, remainder taken from reference TRBV19 and TRBJ1-6, is DGGITQSPKYLFRKEGQNVTLSCEQNLNHDAMYWYRQDPGQGLRLIYYSQIVNDFQKGDIAEGYSVSREKKESFPLTVTSAQKNPTAFYLCASSIGQGGTPLHFGNGTRLTVT.

The chain uses TRBV7-2 and TRBJ2-7, with D possibly TRBD2 on 5 matching bases. Trimming removed 0 bases from V and 0 bases from J, with 9 bases in between. The CDR3 loop spans 15 amino acids. Per the germline V gene, CDR1 is SGHTA and CDR2 is FQGNSA. CDR3 sequence: CASSLALGSSYEQYF. CDR3 coding DNA: TGTGCCAGCAGCTTAGCGTTGGGGAGCTCCTACGAGCAGTACTTC.

CDR3 sequence reads: CASSPGDGNQPQHF. DNA of the CDR3: TGTGCCAGCTCACCGGGAGACGGCAATCAGCCCCAGCATTTT. The chain links TRBV18 to TRBJ1-5; D gene unclear. Germline V gene data show CDR1 as KGHSH and CDR2 as LQKENI. Trimming took off 3 bases at V and 2 bases at J, with 8 bases between the two ends. CDR3 size: 14 residues.

This clone was detected once. The chain employs TRBV12-3 or TRBV12-4 and TRBJ1-1, with D possibly TRBD1 on 5 matching bases. Trimming removed 10 bases at V and 0 bases at J, with 12 bases between. CDR3 length equals 13 residues. This CDR3 is CATRTGMNTEAFF. The CDR3 DNA reads as TGTGCCACCAGAACAGGTATGAACACTGAAGCTTTCTTT.

The chain employs TRBV7-2 and TRBJ2-3; D is ambiguous. CDR3 length: 15 amino acids. The germline V gene has CDR1 SGHTA and CDR2 FQGNSA. Trimming shortened V by 5 bases and J by 0 bases, and 12 bases separated the two germline ends. Here the CDR3 DNA reads TGTGCCAGCAGCCCGAGTCTGGGAAGCACAGATACGCAGTATTTT. Translating it yields CASSPSLGSTDTQYF. Supplemented by reference TRBV7-2 and TRBJ2-3, the full variable domain reads GAGVSQSPSNKVTEKGKDVELRCDPISGHTALYWYRQSLGQGLEFLIYFQGNSAPDKSGLPSDRFSAERTGGSVSTLTIQRTQQEDSAVYLCASSPSLGSTDTQYFGPGTRLTVL.